This T cell receptor (beta chain) was profiled in a study of T-cell memory formation after mild COVID-19. For the study at large: TCR clusters mostly belonged to single donors. Overall study findings and caveats: CD4+ contracting clones were found mainly in CM and EM, and CD8+ ones in EMRA. Contracting clones from day 15 to 85 had balanced CD4/CD8; later expanders favoured CD4+. Pre-infection memory already had some responding clones, implying cross-reactive memory joined.

The CDR3 loop spans 14 amino acids. V was cut by 0 bases and J by 4 bases, with 8 bases left in between. Germline V gene data show CDR1 as SGHRS and CDR2 as YFSETQ. TCRdb used MiXCR to reprocess the 5' RACE reads, holding one entry per CDR3 protein. This repertoire shows fewer than 250,000 distinct CDR3 sequences, 15% found once; its top ten account for 2.1%. At least ten counts were recorded for this clonotype. Its cognate antigen is unknown. The gene calls are TRBV5-1 and TRBJ2-1, with D maybe TRBD1 (6 bases). What was sequenced was PBMCs or a T cell subset sorted from them (not recorded which). The source of this sequence is an adult woman who had mild COVID-19 (a few samples of this study predate the infection). Cell type and time point are not known. CDR3 residues: CASSLAGHYNEQFF. The CDR3 nucleotides are TGCGCCAGCAGCTTGGCGGGACATTACAATGAGCAGTTCTTC.